Following are 23 T cell receptor beta chains from one sample sequenced in a study of OX40 agonist ivuxolimab in advanced cancers. Library method: the immunoSEQ multiplex PCR assay. TCRdb carries this immuneACCESS record with in-frame sequences only. Its versions omit some clonotypes, under half of them owing to an unresolved V gene in the studies checked, with the rest unexplained. This sample comprises about 75,000 clones, roughly 86% of them detected only once. The ten largest clones represent approximately 8.4% of the sample. The sequenced sample was CD4+ or CD8+ T cells sorted from blood, obtained in a trial of the OX40 agonist ivuxolimab. These receptors were obtained from an adult with an advanced solid tumor such as melanoma, head and neck, liver or kidney cancer.

V gene TRBV28 combines with J gene TRBJ1-6; D gene ambiguous. This CDR3 has 12 amino acids. Trimming shortened V by 6 bases and J by 7 bases, and 7 bases separated the two germline ends. Looked up from germline, CDR1 is MDHEN and CDR2 is SYDVKM. In DNA form, the CDR3 reads TGTGCCAGCAGGGATACAAATTCACCCCTCCACTTT. Translated, it gives CASRDTNSPLHF.

This chain joins TRBV7-2 and TRBJ2-3; D is unresolved. The V and J ends lost 1 base and 5 bases respectively, with 7 bases between them. The length of the CDR3 is 13 residues. Germline CDR1 is SGHTA and CDR2 is FQGNSA. The CDR3 DNA reads as TGTGCCAGCAGCTTAGGGGTTCTAGATACGCAGTATTTT. It translates to CASSLGVLDTQYF.

V usage is TRBV4-1 and J usage is TRBJ2-3; TRBD2 matches at 8 bases. The CDR3 is 18 residues long. Germline V lookup: CDR1 MGHRA, CDR2 YSYEKL. J gave up 11 bases and V 0 bases, and 19 bases lay outside the gene matches. The CDR3 region has the DNA TGCGCCAGCAGCCAAGACTTCCGCTCGGCGGGGGGCCGTTTTGAGCAGTATTTT. Translation: CASSQDFRSAGGRFEQYF.

The gene calls are TRBV30 and TRBJ2-4; D uncertain. V shed 2 bases and J shed 2 bases, with 10 bases lying between them. Germline CDR1 GTSNPN, CDR2 SVGIG (reference sequence). The CDR3 spans 14 residues. The CDR3 DNA reads as TGTGCCTGGAGTTACTCCCTTACCAAAAACATTCAGTACTTC. This translates into CAWSYSLTKNIQYF.

This clone was seen only once. The J gene is TRBJ2-7, the V gene TRBV28; 9 nucleotides align to TRBD1. CDR1 MDHEN and CDR2 SYDVKM come from the germline V gene. This CDR3 is 12 amino acids long. Trimming at V came to 8 bases and at J to 2 bases, leaving 1 base not matched to a gene. The CDR3 loop reads CASGTGPYEQYF. In DNA form, the CDR3 reads TGTGCCAGCGGGACAGGGCCCTACGAGCAGTACTTC. Complete variable domain (other parts from reference TRBV28 and TRBJ2-7): DVKVTQSSRYLVKRTGEKVFLECVQDMDHENMFWYRQDPGLGLRLIYFSYDVKMKEKGDIPEGYSVSREKKERFSLILESASTNQTSMYLCASGTGPYEQYFGPGTRLTVT.

The chain is built from TRBV28 and TRBJ1-2; 7 bases are a match to TRBD1. The CDR3 consists of 15 residues. Germline-derived CDR1 and CDR2 are MDHEN and SYDVKM. The J segment lost 4 bases and the V segment lost 5 bases, leaving 10 bases of the junction unmatched. CDR3 DNA sequence: TGTGCCAGCAGTCCACCGGACAGGCCACTCTATGGCTACACCTTC. It translates to CASSPPDRPLYGYTF.

This clone is a singleton in its sample. The genes are TRBV27 and TRBJ2-2, with TRBD1 matching over 7 bases. Trimming at V came to 2 bases and at J to 6 bases, leaving 6 bases not matched to a gene. Looked up from germline, CDR1 is MNHEY and CDR2 is SMNVEV (reference sequence). This CDR3 is built from 15 residues. The CDR3, as DNA: TGTGCCAGCAGTTTAGGGGGCAGGGGGTCCGGGGAGCTGTTTTTT. Its translation: CASSLGGRGSGELFF.

The chain recombines TRBV10-3 with TRBJ1-3; D gene uncertain. This CDR3 region has 15 residues. The V end lost 6 bases, the J end lost 0 bases, and 12 bases lay between the germline ends. Germline-derived CDR1 and CDR2 are ENHRY and SYGVKD. CDR3 loop: CAISQVQFSGNTIYF. In DNA form, the CDR3 reads TGTGCCATCAGCCAGGTACAGTTCTCTGGAAACACCATATATTTT.

The chain carries TRBV14 and TRBJ1-2, with D tentatively TRBD1 (5 bases). Germline CDR1 SGHDN, CDR2 FVKESK. The CDR3 is 15 residues long. The ends were cut back, 2 bases at V and 2 bases at J, with 12 bases in the middle. CDR3 amino acids: CASSQSEGPNYGYTF. CDR3 nucleotide sequence: TGTGCCAGCAGCCAAAGTGAGGGGCCCAACTATGGCTACACCTTC.

The V call is TRBV5-1, the J call TRBJ2-5; TRBD2 is a possible D gene (5 bases). This CDR3 has 13 amino acids. V dropped 5 bases and J dropped 2 bases, with 10 bases sitting between them. Per the germline V gene, CDR1 is SGHRS and CDR2 is YFSETQ. CDR3 in DNA: TGCGCCAGCAGACGGGAACCTCAAGAGACCCAGTACTTC. Protein sequence: CASRREPQETQYF.

The genes are TRBV6-1 and TRBJ2-7; 10 bases map to TRBD1. The length of the CDR3 is 13 residues. The J segment lost 3 bases and the V segment lost 5 bases, leaving 1 base of the junction unmatched. Germline CDR1 reads MNHNS; CDR2 reads SASEGT. In DNA, the CDR3 is TGTGCCAGCAGTTGGGACAGGGGCTACGAGCAGTACTTC. As protein: CASSWDRGYEQYF.

This clone was observed a single time. The gene calls are TRBV9 and TRBJ1-1; D perhaps matches TRBD1 (6 bases). This CDR3 comprises 15 residues. Trimming stripped 0 bases from V and 3 bases from J, with 12 bases between. CDR1 SGDLS and CDR2 YYNGEE come from the germline V gene. The CDR3 coding sequence is TGTGCCAGCAGCGTAGGGGGGGCCTGGGACACTGAAGCTTTCTTT. Translating it yields CASSVGGAWDTEAFF.

This chain joins TRBV5-6 and TRBJ2-5; D may correspond to TRBD1 or TRBD2 (5 bases each). The CDR3 extends over 13 amino acids. V lost 3 bases and J lost 5, with 11 bases in between. Germline CDR1 SGHDT, CDR2 YYEEEE. The CDR3 sequence is CASSWGRQETQYF. Written as DNA, the CDR3 is TGTGCCAGCAGCTGGGGACGGCAGGAGACCCAGTACTTC.

The chain joins TRBV5-1 to TRBJ2-5; D is perhaps TRBD2 (5 bases). The germline V and J ends were trimmed by 1 base and 4 bases, with 14 bases remaining between them. The germline gives CDR1 SGHRS, CDR2 YFSETQ. This CDR3 comprises 15 residues. CDR3 bases: TGCGCCAGCAGCTTGCCGACCCCGGAGGCAGAGACCCAGTACTTC. Translation gives CASSLPTPEAETQYF.

V and J are TRBV7-8 and TRBJ1-2, with 9 bases aligning to TRBD1. CDR3 length: 13 amino acids. Trimming at V came to 1 base and at J to 8 bases, leaving 2 bases not matched to a gene. Per the germline V gene, CDR1 is SGHVS and CDR2 is FQNEAQ. DNA of the CDR3: TGTGCCAGCAGCTTAGGGACAGGGGAAGGCTACACCTTC. It encodes CASSLGTGEGYTF.

This chain connects TRBV27 to TRBJ2-7; no firm D call. The V gene lost 2 bases and the J gene lost 7 bases, with 9 bases spanning the gap. Germline CDR1 is MNHEY and CDR2 is SMNVEV (reference sequence). This CDR3 is built from 12 residues. CDR3 in amino acids: CASSLGSGEQYF. CDR3 DNA: TGTGCCAGCAGTTTAGGGTCGGGTGAGCAGTACTTC.

The J gene is TRBJ1-5, the V gene TRBV19; TRBD1 is a possible D gene (5 bases). Trimming cost V 4 bases and J 2 bases, with 9 bases left between them. The CDR3 loop spans 14 amino acids. CDR1 and CDR2 from the germline V gene are LNHDA and SQIVND (reference sequence). CDR3 in amino acids: CASSSQGGNQPQHF. For the CDR3, the DNA is TGTGCCAGTAGTAGCCAGGGCGGCAATCAGCCCCAGCATTTT.

This clone came up a few times. V gene TRBV5-1 combines with J gene TRBJ1-4; D is unclear. Germline CDR1 and CDR2: SGHRS and YFSETQ. V lost 2 bases and J lost 6, with 8 bases in between. The CDR3 runs to 13 residues. CDR3 sequence reads: CASSFRLDEKLFF. CDR3 nucleotides: TGCGCCAGCAGCTTCCGGTTAGATGAAAAACTGTTTTTT.

The J gene is TRBJ2-1, the V gene TRBV7-3; tentatively, D is TRBD2 (6 bases). CDR3 length: 15 amino acids. From germline, CDR1 is SGHTA and CDR2 FQGTGA. V lost 3 bases, J lost 3 bases, and 12 bases lay in between. CDR3 sequence: CASSLRLANYNEQFF. CDR3 DNA: TGTGCCAGCAGCTTGAGGCTAGCGAACTACAATGAGCAGTTCTTC.

The genes are TRBV9 and TRBJ2-5, with D possibly matching TRBD1 (6 bases). Trimming removed 4 bases from V and 2 bases from J, with 15 bases in between. The CDR3 consists of 15 residues. Germline CDR1 SGDLS, CDR2 YYNGEE. The CDR3 DNA follows: TGTGCCAGCAGCTCTCTACAGGGATGGCAAGAGACCCAGTACTTC. Translation: CASSSLQGWQETQYF.

This clone was seen only a few times. The chain links TRBV6-6 to TRBJ2-5, with D uncertain. V was shortened by 6 bases and J by 5 bases, with 7 bases between the two germline ends. Germline CDR1 reads MNHNY; CDR2 reads SVGAGI (reference sequence). This CDR3 spans 11 amino acids. As DNA, the CDR3 is TGTGCCAGCAGCCTCCTTGAGACCCAGTACTTC. Translation gives CASSLLETQYF.

In nucleotides, the CDR3 is TGCGCCAGCAGGGGAGGCGGCACAGATACGCAGTATTTT. This translates into CASRGGGTDTQYF. The genes are TRBV10-1 and TRBJ2-3; weak D call: TRBD2 (6 bases). Trimming took 6 bases from V and 1 from J, leaving 8 bases between them. Germline CDR1 WNHNN, CDR2 SYGVQD (reference sequence). There are 13 residues in the CDR3.

CDR3 amino acids: CASSPPRQGVGTQYF. The CDR3, as DNA: TGTGCCAGCAGCCCTCCCCGACAGGGAGTAGGGACCCAGTACTTC. The gene calls are TRBV11-1 and TRBJ2-5, with TRBD1 matching 7 bases. This CDR3 region has 15 residues. The germline CDR1 and CDR2 sequences are SGHAT and FQDESV (reference sequence). After removal of 5 bases from V and 7 bases from J, the junction contained 13 bases not matched to a gene.